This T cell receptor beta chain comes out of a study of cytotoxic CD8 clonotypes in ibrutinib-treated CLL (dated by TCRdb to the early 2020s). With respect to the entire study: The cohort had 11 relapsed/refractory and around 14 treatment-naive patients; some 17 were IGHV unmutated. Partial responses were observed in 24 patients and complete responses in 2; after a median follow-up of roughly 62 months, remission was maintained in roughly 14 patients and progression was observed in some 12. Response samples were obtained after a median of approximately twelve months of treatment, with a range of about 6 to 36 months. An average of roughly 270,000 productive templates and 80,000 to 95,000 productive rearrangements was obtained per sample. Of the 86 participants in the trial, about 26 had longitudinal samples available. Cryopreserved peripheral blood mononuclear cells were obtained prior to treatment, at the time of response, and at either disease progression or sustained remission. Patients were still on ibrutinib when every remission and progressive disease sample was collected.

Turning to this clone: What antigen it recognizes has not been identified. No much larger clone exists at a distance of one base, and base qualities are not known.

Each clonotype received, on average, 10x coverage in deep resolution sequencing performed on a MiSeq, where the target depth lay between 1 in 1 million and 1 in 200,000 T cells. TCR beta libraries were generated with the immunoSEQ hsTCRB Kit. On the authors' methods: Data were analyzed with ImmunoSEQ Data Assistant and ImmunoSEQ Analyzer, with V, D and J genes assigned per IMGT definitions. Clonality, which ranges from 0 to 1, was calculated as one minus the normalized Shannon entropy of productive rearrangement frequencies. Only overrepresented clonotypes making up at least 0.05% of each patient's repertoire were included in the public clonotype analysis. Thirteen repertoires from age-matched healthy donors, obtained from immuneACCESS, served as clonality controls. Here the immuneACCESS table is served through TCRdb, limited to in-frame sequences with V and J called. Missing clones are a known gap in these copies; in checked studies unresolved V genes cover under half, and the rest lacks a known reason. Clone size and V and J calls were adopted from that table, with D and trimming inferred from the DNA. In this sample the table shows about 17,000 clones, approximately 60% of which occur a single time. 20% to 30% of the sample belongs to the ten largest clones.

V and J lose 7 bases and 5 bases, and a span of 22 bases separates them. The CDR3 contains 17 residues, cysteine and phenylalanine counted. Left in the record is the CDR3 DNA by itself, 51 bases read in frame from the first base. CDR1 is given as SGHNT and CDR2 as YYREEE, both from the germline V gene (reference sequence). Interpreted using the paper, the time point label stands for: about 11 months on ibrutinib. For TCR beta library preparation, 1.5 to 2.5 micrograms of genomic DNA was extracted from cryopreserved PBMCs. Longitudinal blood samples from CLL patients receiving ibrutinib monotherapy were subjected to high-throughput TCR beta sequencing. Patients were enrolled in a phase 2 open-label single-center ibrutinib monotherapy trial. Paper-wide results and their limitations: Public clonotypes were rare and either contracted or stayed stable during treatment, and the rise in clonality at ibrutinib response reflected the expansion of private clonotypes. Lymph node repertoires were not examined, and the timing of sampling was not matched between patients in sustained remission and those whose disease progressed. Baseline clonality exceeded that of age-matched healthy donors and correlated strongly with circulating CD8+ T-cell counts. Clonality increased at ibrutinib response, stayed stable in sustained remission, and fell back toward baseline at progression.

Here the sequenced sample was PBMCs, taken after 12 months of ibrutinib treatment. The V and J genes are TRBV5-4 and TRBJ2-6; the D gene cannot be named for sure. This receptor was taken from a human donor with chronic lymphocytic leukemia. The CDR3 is CASAYNLAQSRANVLTF. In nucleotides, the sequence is TGTGCCAGCGCATATAATCTCGCACAAAGTCGGGCCAACGTCCTGACTTTC.